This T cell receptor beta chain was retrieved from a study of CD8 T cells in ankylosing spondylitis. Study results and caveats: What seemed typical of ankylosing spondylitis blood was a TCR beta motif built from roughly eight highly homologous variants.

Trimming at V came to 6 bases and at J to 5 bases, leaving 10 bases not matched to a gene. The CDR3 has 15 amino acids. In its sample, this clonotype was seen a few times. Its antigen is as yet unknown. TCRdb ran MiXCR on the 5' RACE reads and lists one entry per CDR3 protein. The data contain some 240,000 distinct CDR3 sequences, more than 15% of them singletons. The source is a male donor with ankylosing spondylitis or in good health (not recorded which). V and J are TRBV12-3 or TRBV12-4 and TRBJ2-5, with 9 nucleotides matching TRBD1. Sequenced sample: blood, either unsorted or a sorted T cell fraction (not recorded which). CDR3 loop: CASRPTGGMLETQYF. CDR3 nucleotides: TGTGCCAGCAGACCGACAGGGGGTATGTTGGAGACCCAGTACTTC.